The rows below give T cell receptor beta chains drawn from one sample of a study of T cell changes during pregnancy in multiple sclerosis. Using immunoSEQ multiplex PCR, the repertoire was profiled, and TCRdb retains in-frame clones only, with some absent. The profile shows 90,000 to 95,000 clones, 90% to 95% of them singletons. The sample was peripheral blood, taken in the third trimester of pregnancy. The receptors come from a female donor with multiple sclerosis, enrolled in a pregnancy study. Each CDR3 is given with its conserved first and last residue. A D gene is named only where the DNA matches it firmly. Rows may omit the clone size; those that give it use once, few, many or a size class.

length	D	V	size	J	CDR3	DNA
15	TRBD2	TRBV7-9	NA	TRBJ2-7	CASSLDGLAGYEQYF	TGTGCCAGCAGCTTAGATGGACTAGCGGGTTACGAGCAGTACTTC
14	NA	TRBV15	NA	TRBJ2-7	CATSVGGRGYEQYF	TGTGCCACCAGCGTCGGGGGGCGGGGCTACGAGCAGTACTTC
14	NA	TRBV10-2	NA	TRBJ1-5	CASSGAGGTQPQHF	TGCGCCAGCAGTGGGGCCGGGGGGACCCAGCCCCAGCATTTT
15	TRBD2	TRBV27	NA	TRBJ2-1	CASSLSPSGSNEQFF	TGTGCCAGCAGTTTATCGCCTAGCGGGAGTAATGAGCAGTTCTTC
14	TRBD1	TRBV6-4	NA	TRBJ2-3	CASSDQGATDTQYF	TGTGCCAGCAGCGATCAGGGGGCCACAGATACGCAGTATTTT
15	TRBD1	TRBV5-1	NA	TRBJ1-1	CASSIQGAVLNEAFF	TGCGCCAGCAGCATACAGGGGGCGGTTTTAAATGAAGCTTTCTTT
16	NA	TRBV10-3	NA	TRBJ1-5	CAISEFGQYSNQPQHF	TGTGCCATCAGTGAATTTGGACAGTATAGCAATCAGCCCCAGCATTTT
14	TRBD2	TRBV29-1	NA	TRBJ2-2	CSGASGANTGELFF	TGCAGCGGGGCTAGCGGGGCGAACACCGGGGAGCTGTTTTTT
15	TRBD1	TRBV11-2	NA	TRBJ2-7	CASSLEGQAFYEQYF	TGTGCCAGCAGCTTAGAGGGACAGGCGTTCTACGAGCAGTACTTC
20	TRBD2	TRBV5-1	NA	TRBJ2-1	CASSLVRTSGSYGSYNEQFF	TGCGCCAGCAGCTTGGTCCGGACTAGCGGGAGTTACGGCTCCTACAATGAGCAGTTCTTC
13	NA	TRBV29-1	NA	TRBJ2-3	CSVGGQVTDTQYF	TGCAGCGTTGGGGGGCAGGTGACAGATACGCAGTATTTT
16	TRBD2	TRBV6-5	NA	TRBJ2-1	CASSYRWEGDYNEQFF	TGTGCCAGCAGTTACAGGTGGGAGGGTGACTACAATGAGCAGTTCTTC
14	TRBD1	TRBV6-1	NA	TRBJ2-2	CASNRQGDTGELFF	TGTGCCAGCAATCGACAGGGGGACACCGGGGAGCTGTTTTTT
14	NA	TRBV28	NA	TRBJ1-2	CASRPLGGLGGYTF	TGTGCCAGCAGACCTCTTGGAGGGTTAGGTGGCTACACCTTC
15	TRBD2	TRBV7-8	NA	TRBJ2-7	CASSLRGLPPYEQYF	TGTGCCAGCAGCTTAAGGGGACTACCACCCTACGAGCAGTACTTC
16	TRBD2	TRBV5-1	NA	TRBJ2-2	CASSSTGGPNTGELFF	TGCGCCAGCAGCTCGACGGGAGGGCCGAACACCGGGGAGCTGTTTTTT
16	TRBD2	TRBV7-9	NA	TRBJ2-3	CASRPLAGEGTDTQYF	TGTGCCAGCAGACCACTAGCGGGAGAGGGCACAGATACGCAGTATTTT
15	NA	TRBV19	NA	TRBJ2-4	CASSPTGFGGNIQYF	TGTGCCAGTAGCCCCACCGGATTCGGGGGAAACATTCAGTACTTC
16	TRBD1	TRBV7-9	NA	TRBJ1-1	CASSLRGTGVNTEAFF	TGTGCCAGCAGCCTCCGCGGGACAGGGGTGAACACTGAAGCTTTCTTT
14	NA	TRBV9	NA	TRBJ2-1	CASTPGHLSNEQFF	TGTGCCAGCACACCGGGACATCTCTCCAATGAGCAGTTCTTC
13	TRBD1	TRBV10-3	NA	TRBJ1-1	CAMRQGINTEAFF	TGTGCCATGCGACAGGGGATAAACACTGAAGCTTTCTTT
15	NA	TRBV7-7	NA	TRBJ2-7	CASSSSDSPESEQYF	TGTGCTAGCAGCTCATCCGACAGCCCCGAGTCCGAGCAGTACTTC
16	NA	TRBV6-5	NA	TRBJ2-3	CASSSLAAGDTDTQYF	TGTGCCAGCAGTTCCCTCGCAGCAGGGGACACAGATACGCAGTATTTT
13	NA	TRBV7-9	NA	TRBJ2-7	CASSSYTAYEQYF	TGTGCCAGCAGCTCCTACACAGCCTACGAGCAGTACTTC
15	NA	TRBV30	NA	TRBJ2-3	CAWSVDGGGSDTQYF	TGTGCCTGGAGTGTGGACGGTGGGGGGTCAGATACGCAGTATTTT
17	NA	TRBV28	NA	TRBJ1-2	CASSLWNSGLLADGYTF	TGTGCCAGCAGTTTGTGGAATTCAGGACTACTTGCCGATGGCTACACCTTC
15	NA	TRBV9	NA	TRBJ2-1	CASSVHGVSYNEQFF	TGTGCCAGCAGCGTCCACGGGGTCTCCTACAATGAGCAGTTCTTC
12	NA	TRBV7-9	NA	TRBJ2-7	CASGFGVGEQYF	TGTGCCAGCGGGTTCGGGGTGGGGGAGCAGTACTTC
12	NA	TRBV18	NA	TRBJ2-1	CASSPNTNEQFF	TGTGCCAGCTCACCGAACACGAATGAGCAGTTCTTC
12	NA	TRBV10-3	once	TRBJ1-2	CATRQHRYGYTF	TGTGCCACCCGACAGCACAGGTATGGCTACACCTTC
16	TRBD2	TRBV7-8	NA	TRBJ2-3	CASSLNAGAITDTQYF	TGTGCCAGCAGCTTAAATGCGGGAGCCATCACAGATACGCAGTATTTT
10	NA	TRBV30	NA	TRBJ2-3	CAWGRDTQYF	TGTGCCTGGGGGAGAGATACGCAGTATTTT
14	NA	TRBV28	NA	TRBJ1-1	CASSRTPLNTEAFF	TGTGCCAGCAGCCGGACACCGTTGAACACTGAAGCTTTCTTT
14	NA	TRBV11-1	NA	TRBJ2-2	CASSPTRGTGELFF	TGTGCCAGCAGCCCGACCCGGGGGACCGGGGAGCTGTTTTTT
18	TRBD2	TRBV4-1	NA	TRBJ2-3	CASSQEAPSGRIPDTQYF	TGCGCCAGCAGCCAAGAAGCTCCTAGCGGGAGGATTCCGGATACGCAGTATTTT
13	TRBD1	TRBV11-1	NA	TRBJ2-3	CASLDRGQDTQYF	TGTGCCAGCCTTGACAGGGGGCAAGATACGCAGTATTTT
15	TRBD2	TRBV6-6	NA	TRBJ2-1	CASRFGLAGVNEQFF	TGTGCCAGCAGGTTCGGACTAGCGGGAGTCAATGAGCAGTTCTTC
16	TRBD1	TRBV28	NA	TRBJ1-2	CASSLGWGQANYGYTF	TGTGCCAGCAGTTTGGGGTGGGGACAGGCTAACTATGGCTACACCTTC
13	NA	TRBV11-3	NA	TRBJ2-7	CASSPPSSYEQYF	TGTGCCAGCAGCCCCCCCTCCTCCTACGAGCAGTACTTC
16	TRBD2	TRBV4-2	NA	TRBJ2-7	CASSQETSGSLYEQYF	TGTGCCAGCAGCCAGGAGACTAGCGGGAGTCTCTACGAGCAGTACTTC
10	NA	TRBV27	NA	TRBJ1-1	CASGSREEFF	TGTGCCAGCGGATCCCGGGAGGAATTTTTT
13	NA	TRBV6-1	NA	TRBJ1-1	CASREQMNTEAFF	TGTGCCAGCAGAGAACAGATGAACACTGAAGCTTTCTTT
16	TRBD2	TRBV5-4	NA	TRBJ2-7	CASSLGLAGGFYEQYF	TGTGCCAGCAGCTTGGGGCTAGCGGGAGGGTTCTACGAGCAGTACTTC
14	TRBD2	TRBV15	NA	TRBJ2-1	CATSSGLAGSVQFF	TGTGCCACCAGCAGTGGACTAGCGGGGTCCGTGCAGTTCTTC
16	NA	TRBV7-8	NA	TRBJ1-3	CASSLRTTSSGNTIYF	TGTGCCAGCAGCTTACGGACAACGAGCTCTGGAAACACCATATATTTT
15	NA	TRBV19	NA	TRBJ1-5	CASTPGPGGNQPQHF	TGTGCCAGCACCCCAGGCCCAGGGGGCAATCAGCCCCAGCATTTT
15	NA	TRBV7-3	NA	TRBJ2-2	CASSIQGRNTGELFF	TGTGCCAGCAGCATACAGGGTCGGAACACCGGGGAGCTGTTTTTT
15	TRBD1	TRBV5-4	NA	TRBJ1-2	CASSLVDRGEVGYTF	TGTGCCAGCAGCTTGGTAGACAGGGGGGAGGTTGGCTACACCTTC
13	NA	TRBV6-5	NA	TRBJ2-3	CASRFSLENTQYF	TGTGCCAGCAGATTCAGCCTAGAGAATACGCAGTATTTT
12	NA	TRBV28	NA	TRBJ1-1	CASSQVTGGAFF	TGTGCCAGCAGTCAAGTGACGGGGGGAGCTTTCTTT